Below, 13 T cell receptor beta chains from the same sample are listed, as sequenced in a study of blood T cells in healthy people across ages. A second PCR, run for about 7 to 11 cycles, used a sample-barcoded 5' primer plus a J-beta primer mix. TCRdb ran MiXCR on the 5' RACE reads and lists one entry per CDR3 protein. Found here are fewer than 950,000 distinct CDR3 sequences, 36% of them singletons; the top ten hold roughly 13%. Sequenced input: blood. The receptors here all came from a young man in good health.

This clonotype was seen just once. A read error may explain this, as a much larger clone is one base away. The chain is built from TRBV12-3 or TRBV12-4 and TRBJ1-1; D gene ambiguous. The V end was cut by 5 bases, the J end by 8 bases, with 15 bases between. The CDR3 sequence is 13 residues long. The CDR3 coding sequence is TGTGCCAGCAGTGTAAGGCTTGCAGAAGAAGCTTTCTTT. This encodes CASSVRLAEEAFF.

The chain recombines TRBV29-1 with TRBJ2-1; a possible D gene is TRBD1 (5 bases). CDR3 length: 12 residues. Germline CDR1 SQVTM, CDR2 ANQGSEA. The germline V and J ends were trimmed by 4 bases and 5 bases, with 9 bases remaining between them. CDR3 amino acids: CSVVGQNNEQFF. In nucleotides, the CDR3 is TGCAGCGTTGTGGGGCAGAACAATGAGCAGTTCTTC.

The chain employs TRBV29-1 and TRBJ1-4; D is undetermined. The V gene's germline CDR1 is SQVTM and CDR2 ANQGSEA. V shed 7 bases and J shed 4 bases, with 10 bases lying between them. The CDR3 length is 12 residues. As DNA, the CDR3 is TGCAGCGGGGGTGGCGGTAATGAAAAACTGTTTTTT. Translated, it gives CSGGGGNEKLFF.

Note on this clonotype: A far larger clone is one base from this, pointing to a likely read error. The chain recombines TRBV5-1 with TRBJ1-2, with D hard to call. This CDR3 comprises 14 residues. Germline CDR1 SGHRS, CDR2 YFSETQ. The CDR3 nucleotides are TGCGCCAGCAGCTTGGGGACGGTCAACTATGACTACACCTTC. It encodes CASSLGTVNYDYTF.

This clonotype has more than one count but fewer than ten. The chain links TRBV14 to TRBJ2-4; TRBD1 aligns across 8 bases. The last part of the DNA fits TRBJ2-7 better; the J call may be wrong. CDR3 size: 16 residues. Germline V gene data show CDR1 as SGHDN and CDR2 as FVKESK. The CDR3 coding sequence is TGTGCCAGCAGCCAAGAGAGCAGGGGGCGCTTGGCCGAGCAGTACTTC. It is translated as CASSQESRGRLAEQYF.

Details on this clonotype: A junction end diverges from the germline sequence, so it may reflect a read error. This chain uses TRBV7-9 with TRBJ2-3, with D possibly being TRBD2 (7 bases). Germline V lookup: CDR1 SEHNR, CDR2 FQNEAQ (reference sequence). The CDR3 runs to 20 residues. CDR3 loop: CANSLEGQALTGGSTDTQYF. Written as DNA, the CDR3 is TGTGCCAACAGCTTAGAGGGACAAGCCCTAACGGGGGGAAGCACAGATACGCAGTATTTT.

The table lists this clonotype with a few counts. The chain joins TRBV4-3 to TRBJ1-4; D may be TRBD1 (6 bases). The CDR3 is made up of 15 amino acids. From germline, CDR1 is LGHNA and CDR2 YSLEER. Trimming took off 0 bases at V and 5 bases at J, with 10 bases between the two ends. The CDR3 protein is CASSQEGTPNEKLFF. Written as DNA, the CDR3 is TGCGCCAGCAGCCAAGAAGGGACACCGAATGAAAAACTGTTTTTT.

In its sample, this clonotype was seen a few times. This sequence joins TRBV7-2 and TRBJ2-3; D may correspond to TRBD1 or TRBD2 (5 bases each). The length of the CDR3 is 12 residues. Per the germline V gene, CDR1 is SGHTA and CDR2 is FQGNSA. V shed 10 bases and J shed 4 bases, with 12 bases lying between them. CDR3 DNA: TGTGCCACCCGGGGCGGAGCAGATACGCAGTATTTT. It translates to CATRGGADTQYF.

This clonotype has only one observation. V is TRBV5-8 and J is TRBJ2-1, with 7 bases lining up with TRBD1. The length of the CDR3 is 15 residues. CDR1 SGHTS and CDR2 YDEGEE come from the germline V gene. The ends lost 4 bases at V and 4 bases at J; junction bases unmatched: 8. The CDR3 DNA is TGTGCCAGCAGCCAAAGACAGGGAAGTTACAATGAGCAGTTCTTC. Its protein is CASSQRQGSYNEQFF.

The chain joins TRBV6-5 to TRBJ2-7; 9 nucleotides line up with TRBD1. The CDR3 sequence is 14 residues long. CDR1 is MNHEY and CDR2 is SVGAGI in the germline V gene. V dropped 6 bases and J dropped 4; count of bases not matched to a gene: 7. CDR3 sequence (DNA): TGTGCCAGCAGGGGCGGGACAGGGATGTACGAGCAGTACTTC. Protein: CASRGGTGMYEQYF.

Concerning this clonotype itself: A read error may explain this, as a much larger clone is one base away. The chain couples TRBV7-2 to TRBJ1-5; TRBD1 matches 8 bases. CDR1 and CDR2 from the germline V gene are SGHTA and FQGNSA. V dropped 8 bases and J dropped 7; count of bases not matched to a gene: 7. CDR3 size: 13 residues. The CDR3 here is CASGTDRDQPQHF. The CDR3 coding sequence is TGTGCCAGCGGCACGGACAGGGACCAGCCCCAGCATTTT.

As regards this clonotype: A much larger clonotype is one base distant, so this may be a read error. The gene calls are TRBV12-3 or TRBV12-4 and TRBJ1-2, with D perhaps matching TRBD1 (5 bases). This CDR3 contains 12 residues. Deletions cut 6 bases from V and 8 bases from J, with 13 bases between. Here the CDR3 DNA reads TGTGCCAGCAGGTTTGGCAGGGACGGCTACACCTTC. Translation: CASRFGRDGYTF.

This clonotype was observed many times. Here the CDR3 reads CASSWAGDGNSPLHF. The CDR3 coding sequence is TGTGCCAGCAGCTGGGCGGGGGACGGTAATTCACCCCTCCACTTT. J is TRBJ1-6 and V is TRBV7-2; TRBD1 is a possible D gene (5 bases). The CDR3 loop spans 15 amino acids. V dropped 4 bases and J dropped 6 bases, with 13 bases sitting between them. CDR1 and CDR2 from the germline V gene are SGHTA and FQGNSA.